What follows are 17 T cell receptor beta chains derived from one specimen sequenced in a study of T cell responses to AZD1222 COVID-19 vaccine. The repertoire was sequenced with immunoSEQ multiplex PCR; TCRdb's copy has only in-frame clones and lacks some. The table lists under 110,000 clones, approximately 87% of them singletons. This specimen was peripheral blood, taken 28 days after the second AZD1222 dose. The receptors here all came from an adult who received the AZD1222 COVID-19 vaccine.

The chain combines TRBV5-1 with TRBJ2-2, with TRBD2 identical over 11 bases. The CDR3 has 17 residues. V lost 4 bases, J lost 4 bases, and 9 bases stayed unmatched. CDR1 is SGHRS and CDR2 is YFSETQ in the germline V gene. The CDR3 region has the DNA TGCGCCAGCAGCCCCGATGGGACTAGCGGCCGCACCGGGGAGCTGTTTTTT. The encoded protein is CASSPDGTSGRTGELFF. Combining the CDR3 with reference TRBV5-1 and TRBJ2-2 gives the whole variable domain KAGVTQTPRYLIKTRGQQVTLSCSPISGHRSVSWYQQTPGQGLQFLFEYFSETQRNKGNFPGRFSGRQFSNSRSEMNVSTLELGDSALYLCASSPDGTSGRTGELFFGEGSRLTVL.

This chain links TRBV10-3 with TRBJ1-5; D is ambiguous. The CDR3 consists of 15 residues. Germline CDR1 and CDR2: ENHRY and SYGVKD. Trimming shortened V by 2 bases and J by 1 base, and 9 bases separated the two germline ends. The CDR3 sequence is CAISEARLSNQPQHF. As DNA, the CDR3 is TGTGCCATCAGTGAGGCCCGGTTGAGCAATCAGCCCCAGCATTTT.

The chain recombines TRBV9 with TRBJ1-1; 8 positions agree with TRBD1. CDR1 is SGDLS and CDR2 is YYNGEE in the germline V gene. The length of the CDR3 is 14 residues. J was trimmed by 7 bases and V by 1 base; bases with no gene match: 6. The CDR3 region is CASSVLDRGGEAFF. Written as DNA, the CDR3 is TGTGCCAGCAGCGTATTAGACAGGGGCGGTGAAGCTTTCTTT.

The V gene is TRBV5-1, the J gene TRBJ1-2; 10 bases map to TRBD1. The V segment lost 2 bases and the J segment 8 bases; nucleotides outside the gene matches: 6. Germline V gene sequence: CDR1 SGHRS, CDR2 YFSETQ. CDR3 length: 14 residues. DNA of the CDR3: TGCGCCAGCAGCTTTGGGACAGGGGCCGGGGGCTACACCTTC. Protein product: CASSFGTGAGGYTF.

The chain employs TRBV27 and TRBJ2-5; 9 nucleotides line up with TRBD1. CDR1 MNHEY and CDR2 SMNVEV come from the germline V gene (reference sequence). The CDR3 consists of 15 residues. V was pared by 3 bases and J by 1 base, with 3 bases of the junction left unmatched. The CDR3 region has the DNA TGTGCCAGCAGTTTGGGACAGGGAATCCAAGAGACCCAGTACTTC. Translation gives CASSLGQGIQETQYF.

This chain links TRBV28 with TRBJ1-4; D remains ambiguous. The ends were cut back, 6 bases at V and 5 bases at J, with 19 bases in the middle. The germline CDR1 and CDR2 sequences are MDHEN and SYDVKM. The CDR3 totals 16 residues. CDR3: CASSPALGRTNEKLFF. Here the CDR3 DNA reads TGTGCCAGCAGCCCAGCCTTAGGGAGAACCAATGAAAAACTGTTTTTT.

V is TRBV5-4 and J is TRBJ2-7, with TRBD2 as a possible D gene (5 bases). Germline values: CDR1 SGHNT, CDR2 YYREEE (reference sequence). The V end lost 4 bases, the J end lost 0 bases, and 5 bases lay between the germline ends. This CDR3 has 12 amino acids. The CDR3 DNA follows: TGTGCCAGCAGCCGGGACTCCTACGAGCAGTACTTC. It encodes CASSRDSYEQYF.

J is TRBJ1-2 and V is TRBV19, with D perhaps TRBD1 (6 bases). Germline values: CDR1 LNHDA, CDR2 SQIVND (reference sequence). Trimming removed 4 bases at V and 4 bases at J, with 16 bases between. This CDR3 has 15 amino acids. CDR3 residues: CASSTSGTRPYGYTF. CDR3 sequence (DNA): TGTGCCAGTAGTACGTCAGGGACAAGACCCTATGGCTACACCTTC.

The J gene is TRBJ1-1, the V gene TRBV7-8, with a possible D match to TRBD1 (6 bases). Trimming shortened V by 1 base and J by 1 base, and 13 bases separated the two germline ends. This CDR3 is built from 16 residues. From germline, CDR1 is SGHVS and CDR2 FQNEAQ. CDR3 loop: CASSLERGAGNTEAFF. In DNA form, the CDR3 reads TGTGCCAGCAGCTTAGAGCGGGGGGCAGGGAACACTGAAGCTTTCTTT.

The chain links TRBV3-1 (or the pseudogene TRBV3-2) to TRBJ2-7; TRBD2 is a possible D gene (5 bases). V was clipped by 2 bases and J by 3 bases, with 8 bases between them. The CDR3 length is 13 residues. Germline-derived CDR1 and CDR2 are LGHDT and YNNKEL (reference sequence). The CDR3 region has the DNA TGTGCCAGCAGCCAACGGGGTATCTACGAGCAGTACTTC. This translates into CASSQRGIYEQYF.

The V and J genes are TRBV11-2 and TRBJ1-1; a weak D match, TRBD1 (6 bases). CDR3 size: 13 residues. V was cut by 5 bases and J by 10 bases, with 17 bases left in between. Germline lookup yields CDR1 SGHAT and CDR2 FQNNGV. This chain's CDR3 is CASSLGPQGAAFF. CDR3 nucleotide sequence: TGTGCCAGCAGCCTTGGACCACAGGGAGCAGCTTTCTTT.

V and J are TRBV11-2 and TRBJ1-1; D gene ambiguous. Trimming pared 4 bases from V and 6 bases from J, leaving 15 bases between. Germline V gene sequence: CDR1 SGHAT, CDR2 FQNNGV. This CDR3 has 14 residues. For the CDR3, the DNA is TGTGCCAGCAGCTCCAGCTCATTGGGGTCTGAAGCTTTCTTT. Its translation is CASSSSSLGSEAFF.

A single count supports this clone. This chain joins TRBV11-2 and TRBJ1-4; D remains unclear. Between the trimmed V and J ends, which lost 5 bases and 10 bases, there was a span of 20 bases. This CDR3 contains 15 residues. From germline, CDR1 is SGHAT and CDR2 FQNNGV. The DNA for the CDR3 is TGTGCCAGCAGCCATCGTTGGGCAGCAAGTGGAAAACTGTTTTTT. Amino acid sequence: CASSHRWAASGKLFF.

This clone was counted only a few times. The chain uses TRBV5-6 and TRBJ1-2; 10 bases are a match to TRBD1. The ends lost 4 bases at V and 4 bases at J; junction bases unmatched: 7. The CDR3 runs 15 residues. From germline, CDR1 is SGHDT and CDR2 YYEEEE. The CDR3 region has the DNA TGTGCCAGCAGCAAACCGGGACAGGGGACCTATGGCTACACCTTC. Protein product: CASSKPGQGTYGYTF.

This clone was counted between two and nine times. The V gene is TRBV27, the J gene TRBJ1-6; D perhaps matches TRBD1 (5 bases). The CDR3 length is 13 residues. V was clipped by 8 bases and J by 7 bases, with 12 bases between them. Germline CDR1 and CDR2: MNHEY and SMNVEV (reference sequence). The DNA for the CDR3 is TGTGCCAGCGGGGGTCTCATCAATTCACCCCTCCACTTT. This gives the protein CASGGLINSPLHF.

V and J are TRBV7-6 and TRBJ1-2, with TRBD1 as a possible D gene (6 bases). The V end lost 0 bases, the J end lost 8 bases, and 16 bases lay between the germline ends. The CDR3 is made up of 15 amino acids. Germline V gene data show CDR1 as SGHVS and CDR2 as FNYEAQ. The CDR3 bases are TGTGCCAGCAGCTTAGCATCTTCAGGGGAGGAAGGCTACACCTTC. This encodes CASSLASSGEEGYTF.

The chain combines TRBV5-4 with TRBJ1-1; D remains ambiguous. This CDR3 is built from 15 residues. The V end lost 1 base, the J end lost 0 bases, and 10 bases lay between the germline ends. CDR1 SGHNT and CDR2 YYREEE come from the germline V gene (reference sequence). This CDR3 is CASSLFGSLNTEAFF. The CDR3 nucleotides read TGTGCCAGCAGCTTGTTTGGGTCTTTGAACACTGAAGCTTTCTTT.